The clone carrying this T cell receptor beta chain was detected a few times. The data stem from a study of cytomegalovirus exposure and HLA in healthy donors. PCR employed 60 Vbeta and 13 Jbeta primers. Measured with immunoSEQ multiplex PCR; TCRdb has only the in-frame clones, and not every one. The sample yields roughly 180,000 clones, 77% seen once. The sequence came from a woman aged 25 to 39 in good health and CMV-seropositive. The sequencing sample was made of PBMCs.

The DNA of the CDR3 is TGTGCCAGCACCTTTGCGGGGAACAATGAGCAGTTCTTC. This codes for CASTFAGNNEQFF. The genes are TRBV5-6 and TRBJ2-1; D might be TRBD2 (6 bases). This CDR3 has 13 residues. V lost 6 bases and J lost 5, with 12 bases in between. Germline V lookup: CDR1 SGHDT, CDR2 YYEEEE.